These 21 T cell receptor beta chains were all obtained from the same sample, sequenced in a study of T-cell reconstitution after alpha-beta-depleted transplantation in children listed by TCRdb under 2016. Per the publication, the treatment or condition label means: allogeneic hematopoietic cell transplantation with graft depleted of TCRalphabeta T cells and CD19 B cells. Library generation was performed with PCR. Data came from an Illumina HiSeq 2500. Molecular barcoding was employed in the preparation of TCR libraries, with unique molecular identifiers being used to normalize TCRbeta repertoire quantification. Starting from the raw public reads, TCRdb applied fastp trimming at Q25, assembled clones with MiXCR and retained in-frame beta chains. Entries are consolidated by CDR3 protein sequence, retaining the most common genes and DNA. The sample profile shows around 76,000 distinct CDR3 sequences; 15% to 20% of them were found once. The ten top clones hold about 51% of the sample.

Here the sequenced sample was PBMCs, mostly from graft donor cells, taken 360 days after TCRalphabeta/CD19-depleted stem cell transplant. The origin of the receptors is a male patient aged 2 to 10 who had a stem cell transplant for acute lymphoblastic leukemia, so the T cells may come from the graft donor.

The V gene is TRBV4-1, the J gene TRBJ2-7; tentatively, D is TRBD1 (7 bases). Germline CDR1 reads MGHRA; CDR2 reads YSYEKL. The ends were cut back, 3 bases at V and 0 bases at J, with 15 bases in the middle. This CDR3 has 16 residues. The CDR3 nucleotides read TGCGCCAGCAGCCAGGGTTGGCGGGACAGCTCCTACGAGCAGTACTTC. Encoded protein: CASSQGWRDSSYEQYF.

This clonotype was found a few times. The rearrangement uses TRBV6-5 and TRBJ2-7; 9 bases fit TRBD1. The CDR3 contains 17 residues. J was trimmed by 2 bases and V by 3 bases; bases with no gene match: 11. In germline, CDR1 is MNHEY, CDR2 SVGAGI. CDR3 nucleotides: TGTGCCAGCAGTTATCTAGGTCCGGGACAGGGAGCCTACGAGCAGTACTTC. Translation: CASSYLGPGQGAYEQYF.

This clonotype has just a few counts. This sequence joins TRBV3-1 and TRBJ2-7; D is undetermined. The CDR3 loop spans 18 amino acids. Deletions cut 4 bases from V and 3 bases from J, with 25 bases between. Per germline, CDR1 LGHDT and CDR2 YNNKEL (reference sequence). CDR3 bases: TGTGCCAGCAGCCCGCTGGGTAGATGGGGATCGTCGGACTACGAGCAGTACTTC. This gives the protein CASSPLGRWGSSDYEQYF.

CDR3 residues: CASSRMPGLAEGNEQFF. The CDR3 nucleotides read TGTGCCAGCAGCAGAATGCCGGGACTAGCGGAGGGGAATGAGCAGTTCTTC. The V gene is TRBV7-8, the J gene TRBJ2-1, with 11 bases fitting TRBD2. The germline gives CDR1 SGHVS, CDR2 FQNEAQ. The CDR3 is 17 amino acids. The J segment lost 7 bases and the V segment lost 5 bases, leaving 13 bases of the junction unmatched.

The rearrangement uses TRBV2 and TRBJ2-1; no clear D. Trimming removed 5 bases at V and 3 bases at J, with 11 bases between. Germline V gives CDR1 SNHLY, CDR2 FYNNEI. The CDR3 is 14 residues long. The CDR3 DNA reads as TGTGCCAGCAGTCGCCGTGACAACTACAATGAGCAGTTCTTC. The encoded protein is CASSRRDNYNEQFF.

The chain has TRBV2 and TRBJ2-5; maybe TRBD2 (5 bases). Between the trimmed V and J ends, which lost 4 bases and 2 bases, there was a span of 17 bases. Germline V gene data show CDR1 as SNHLY and CDR2 as FYNNEI. The CDR3 runs to 16 residues. The CDR3 DNA is TGTGCCAGCAGTGGAGTTGAGAGGGAAACACAAGAGACCCAGTACTTC. It translates to CASSGVERETQETQYF.

This clonotype was seen a handful of times. The gene calls are TRBV5-1 and TRBJ2-7; D ambiguous. Germline CDR1 reads SGHRS; CDR2 reads YFSETQ. Between the trimmed V and J ends, which lost 1 base and 0 bases, there was a span of 5 bases. This CDR3 has 13 residues. CDR3 DNA: TGCGCCAGCAGCTTGCGGCTCTCCTACGAGCAGTACTTC. Translated: CASSLRLSYEQYF.

The chain is built from TRBV28 and TRBJ2-4; 13 bases fit TRBD2. With 9 bases clipped from V and 2 bases from J, the junction kept 7 bases outside the gene matches. Germline CDR1 reads MDHEN; CDR2 reads SYDVKM. This CDR3 region has 16 residues. CDR3 DNA: TGTGCCAGTCGCCCAGGGACTAGCGGGACCAAAAACATTCAGTACTTC. This gives the protein CASRPGTSGTKNIQYF.

This clonotype was seen repeatedly, ten times or more. This sequence joins TRBV10-3 and TRBJ2-2; D is perhaps TRBD1 (6 bases). V dropped 5 bases and J dropped 4 bases, with 11 bases sitting between them. The CDR3 contains 14 residues. Germline assignment: CDR1 ENHRY and CDR2 SYGVKD. The CDR3 here is CAISSRGTTGELFF. DNA for the CDR3: TGTGCCATCAGTAGCAGGGGTACCACCGGGGAGCTGTTTTTT.

The rearrangement links TRBV5-1 to TRBJ2-7, with D maybe TRBD1 (6 bases). The CDR3 loop spans 14 amino acids. V was shortened by 4 bases and J by 7 bases, with 18 bases between the two germline ends. CDR1 is SGHRS, CDR2 YFSETQ, per germline. CDR3 region: CASSNRDIEGEQYF. CDR3 bases: TGCGCCAGCAGCAACCGGGACATCGAAGGGGAGCAGTACTTC.

This clonotype was seen ten or more times. V usage is TRBV6-5 and J usage is TRBJ2-7; tentatively, D is TRBD2 (5 bases). CDR1 is MNHEY, CDR2 SVGAGI, per germline. The CDR3 consists of 12 residues. Trimming took 8 bases from V and 2 from J, leaving 10 bases between them. Written as DNA, the CDR3 is TGTGCCAGCGGGAGTTCCCCCTACGAGCAGTACTTC. Its translation is CASGSSPYEQYF.

At least ten counts were recorded for this clonotype. The chain couples TRBV7-9 to TRBJ2-1, with D possibly matching TRBD1 (6 bases). Germline-derived CDR1 and CDR2 are SEHNR and FQNEAQ (reference sequence). CDR3 length: 14 amino acids. V lost 2 bases, J lost 1 base, and 6 bases lay in between. CDR3 residues: CASSLRGSYNEQFF. CDR3 nucleotides: TGTGCCAGCAGCTTAAGGGGGTCCTACAATGAGCAGTTCTTC.

This clonotype appeared many times. The chain couples TRBV24-1 to TRBJ2-3; D perhaps matches TRBD2 (6 bases). The CDR3 is 17 amino acids. The ends were cut back, 3 bases at V and 1 base at J, with 16 bases in the middle. Germline-derived CDR1 and CDR2 are KGHDR and SFDVKD. The CDR3 bases are TGTGCCACCAGTGATGCCGGGACTGCCGATGGCACAGATACGCAGTATTTT. Encoded protein: CATSDAGTADGTDTQYF.

The sample holds a few counts of this clonotype. The chain recombines TRBV6-1 with TRBJ2-5; either TRBD1 or TRBD2 may supply D (5 bases each). This CDR3 is 17 amino acids long. The germline V and J ends were trimmed by 8 bases and 0 bases, with 22 bases remaining between them. Germline CDR1 and CDR2: MNHNS and SASEGT. The CDR3, as DNA: TGTGCCAGCCCGGGACCAGGCCGTAAGCGGCACCAAGAGACCCAGTACTTC. This codes for CASPGPGRKRHQETQYF.

The V and J genes are TRBV30 and TRBJ2-1; TRBD2 aligns across 11 bases. In germline, CDR1 is GTSNPN, CDR2 SVGIG (reference sequence). The CDR3 covers 15 residues. The J segment lost 3 bases and the V segment lost 0 bases, leaving 1 base of the junction unmatched. The chain's CDR3 is CAWSVGLAGYNEQFF. The CDR3 DNA follows: TGTGCCTGGAGTGTAGGACTAGCGGGCTACAATGAGCAGTTCTTC.

This clonotype has a handful of counts. This chain joins TRBV24-1 and TRBJ2-3; a possible D gene is TRBD2 (5 bases). This CDR3 contains 16 residues. Germline V gene sequence: CDR1 KGHDR, CDR2 SFDVKD. V gave up 3 bases and J gave up 4 bases, with 16 bases separating them. CDR3 sequence reads: CATSDPGGEEADTQYF. In DNA form, the CDR3 reads TGTGCCACCAGTGATCCTGGAGGTGAGGAAGCAGATACGCAGTATTTT.

This clonotype was picked up a small number of times. CDR3 protein: CSASRDRGIVGVYNEQFF. The CDR3, as DNA: TGCAGTGCTAGCCGGGACAGGGGAATAGTAGGGGTGTACAATGAGCAGTTCTTC. The chain carries TRBV20-1 and TRBJ2-1; TRBD1 agrees at 10 bases. Germline values: CDR1 DFQATT, CDR2 SNEGSKA (reference sequence). With 3 bases clipped from V and 4 bases from J, the junction kept 15 bases outside the gene matches. The length of the CDR3 is 18 residues.

This clonotype turned up a few times. The V and J genes are TRBV3-1 and TRBJ2-3; tentatively, D is TRBD2 (5 bases). V lost 4 bases, J lost 5 bases, and 16 bases lay in between. CDR1 is LGHDT and CDR2 is YNNKEL in the germline V gene (reference sequence). This CDR3 comprises 15 residues. The CDR3 region is CASSRGPKRGDTQYF. In nucleotides, the CDR3 is TGTGCCAGCAGCCGCGGACCGAAACGGGGAGATACGCAGTATTTT.

The chain carries TRBV6-1 and TRBJ1-2; D is undetermined. The CDR3 covers 13 residues. Trimming left V 6 bases short and J 4 bases short, with 12 bases between. Germline V gene sequence: CDR1 MNHNS, CDR2 SASEGT. CDR3 loop: CASRRLLGYGYTF. In DNA form, the CDR3 reads TGTGCCAGCAGGCGGTTACTCGGCTATGGCTACACCTTC.

This clonotype showed up just a few times. The chain employs TRBV27 and TRBJ2-1; 8 positions match TRBD1. Trimming removed 6 bases from V and 0 bases from J; junction bases left unmatched: 7. Germline-derived CDR1 and CDR2 are MNHEY and SMNVEV (reference sequence). This CDR3 has 16 residues. Here the CDR3 DNA reads TGTGCCAGCAGCCGACAGGGGAGAGGCTCCTACAATGAGCAGTTCTTC. Translated: CASSRQGRGSYNEQFF.

A few counts support this clonotype. The chain is built from TRBV10-3 and TRBJ2-7; D remains unclear. CDR1 ENHRY and CDR2 SYGVKD come from the germline V gene. V was clipped by 6 bases and J by 2 bases, with 14 bases between them. The CDR3 is made up of 14 amino acids. CDR3 protein: CAISQPCCAYEQYF. For the CDR3, the DNA is TGTGCCATCAGCCAGCCCTGCTGCGCCTACGAGCAGTACTTC.